This is a list of T cell receptor beta chains from one sample in a study of prognosis after radiotherapy for stage I lung cancer. In TCRdb, the multiplex PCR reads were re-called with MiXCR into one record per CDR3 protein. This sample has 12,000 or so distinct CDR3 sequences, with roughly a third found just once. The material sequenced was PBMCs, taken before or after stereotactic body radiation therapy (not recorded which). Receptors originate from a donor at least 50 years old with non-small cell lung cancer. The CDR3 runs from the conserved cysteine through the conserved F or W. D genes are given only for firm matches. Some rows mark clone size as missing; the rest say once, few, many or name a class of expanded clone.

cdr3_aa: CATSDPSGLSRKTIYF
cdr3_nt: TGTGCCACCAGTGACCCCTCCGGTCTCTCTAGAAAAACCATATATTTT
v_call: TRBV24-1
d_call: -
clone_size: -
j_call: TRBJ1-3

cdr3_aa: CASSLPGGSENQPQHF
cdr3_nt: TGTGCCAGCAGTCTCCCGGGGGGCTCGGAAAATCAGCCCCAGCATTTT
v_call: TRBV28
d_call: -
clone_size: -
j_call: TRBJ1-5

cdr3_aa: CASSLATGEETQYF
cdr3_nt: TGTGCCAGCAGCTTGGCTACAGGGGAGGAGACCCAGTACTTC
v_call: TRBV5-5
d_call: TRBD1
clone_size: many
j_call: TRBJ2-5

cdr3_aa: CASSLLDRGGFNEQFF
cdr3_nt: TGTGCCAGCAGCCTACTCGACAGGGGGGGGTTCAATGAGCAGTTCTTC
v_call: TRBV7-8
d_call: TRBD1
clone_size: few
j_call: TRBJ2-1

cdr3_aa: CASSVTGNYGYTF
cdr3_nt: TGTGCCAGCAGTGTAACAGGGAACTATGGCTACACCTTC
v_call: TRBV28
d_call: -
clone_size: many
j_call: TRBJ1-2

cdr3_aa: CSASARLSGSSTDTQYF
cdr3_nt: TGCAGTGCTAGCGCCCGGTTAAGCGGATCTAGCACAGATACGCAGTATTTT
v_call: TRBV20-1
d_call: -
clone_size: -
j_call: TRBJ2-3

cdr3_aa: CSARDLGGRFYCYTF
cdr3_nt: TGCAGTGCTAGAGATCTAGGGGGACGGTTCTATTGCTACACCTTC
v_call: TRBV20-1
d_call: -
clone_size: -
j_call: TRBJ1-2

cdr3_aa: CASSGTGSGGAEAFF
cdr3_nt: TGTGCCAGTTCCGGGACAGGATCAGGGGGCGCTGAAGCTTTCTTT
v_call: TRBV28
d_call: TRBD1
clone_size: -
j_call: TRBJ1-1

cdr3_aa: CASSIRGQGIHNEQFF
cdr3_nt: TGTGCCAGTAGTATAAGAGGGCAGGGGATCCACAATGAGCAGTTCTTC
v_call: TRBV19
d_call: -
clone_size: many
j_call: TRBJ2-1

cdr3_aa: CARSYPPATEQFF
cdr3_nt: TGTGCCAGGAGTTACCCACCTGCCACCGAGCAGTTCTTC
v_call: TRBV27
d_call: -
clone_size: -
j_call: TRBJ2-1

cdr3_aa: CASSFLSRAGANVLTF
cdr3_nt: TGTGCCAGCAGCTTTCTGTCGAGGGCTGGGGCCAACGTCCTGACTTTC
v_call: TRBV5-8
d_call: -
clone_size: many
j_call: TRBJ2-6

cdr3_aa: CASKTSGRVTGELFF
cdr3_nt: TGCGCCAGCAAAACTAGCGGGAGAGTAACCGGGGAGCTGTTTTTT
v_call: TRBV5-1
d_call: TRBD2
clone_size: -
j_call: TRBJ2-2

cdr3_aa: CAWSSGSSIQPQHF
cdr3_nt: TGTGCCTGGAGTTCAGGCAGTAGCATTCAGCCCCAGCATTTT
v_call: TRBV30
d_call: -
clone_size: -
j_call: TRBJ1-5

cdr3_aa: CASNGGQGRSYEQYF
cdr3_nt: TGTGCCAGCAATGGCGGACAGGGCCGTTCTTACGAGCAGTACTTC
v_call: TRBV6-1
d_call: TRBD1
clone_size: -
j_call: TRBJ2-7

cdr3_aa: CASSLKGGYGYTF
cdr3_nt: TGTGCCAGCAGCTTGAAAGGGGGCTATGGCTACACCTTC
v_call: TRBV5-6
d_call: -
clone_size: many
j_call: TRBJ1-2

cdr3_aa: CASSFFSDSGPQHF
cdr3_nt: TGTGCCAGCAGTTTTTTTTCGGACAGCGGGCCCCAGCATTTT
v_call: TRBV28
d_call: -
clone_size: many
j_call: TRBJ1-5

cdr3_aa: CASSLRKASGRRDTQYF
cdr3_nt: TGTGCCAGCAGTTTACGCAAGGCTAGCGGGAGAAGAGATACGCAGTATTTT
v_call: TRBV28
d_call: TRBD2
clone_size: many
j_call: TRBJ2-3

cdr3_aa: CASSFRQRGQAGELFF
cdr3_nt: TGTGCCAGCAGCTTCCGGCAGAGGGGGCAGGCCGGGGAGCTGTTTTTT
v_call: TRBV7-3
d_call: TRBD1
clone_size: many
j_call: TRBJ2-2

cdr3_aa: CASSPLIGADEQFF
cdr3_nt: TGTGCCAGCAGCCCCCTCATAGGGGCGGATGAGCAGTTCTTC
v_call: TRBV7-2
d_call: -
clone_size: many
j_call: TRBJ2-1

cdr3_aa: CASSLGLITGELFF
cdr3_nt: TGTGCCAGCAGTTTAGGACTTATCACCGGGGAGCTGTTTTTT
v_call: TRBV12-3/TRBV12-4
d_call: -
clone_size: many
j_call: TRBJ2-2

cdr3_aa: CASSTDLRGTYNEQFF
cdr3_nt: TGTGCCAGCAGCACAGACCTTCGCGGGACCTACAATGAGCAGTTCTTC
v_call: TRBV11-3
d_call: -
clone_size: medium-sized
j_call: TRBJ2-1

cdr3_aa: CATSDYVGTYEQYF
cdr3_nt: TGTGCCACCTCTGATTACGTGGGGACCTACGAGCAGTACTTC
v_call: TRBV6-1
d_call: -
clone_size: -
j_call: TRBJ2-7

cdr3_aa: CASSQGRQGSYGYTF
cdr3_nt: TGTGCCAGCAGCCAAGGTCGACAGGGGAGCTATGGCTACACCTTC
v_call: TRBV4-2
d_call: TRBD1
clone_size: many
j_call: TRBJ1-2